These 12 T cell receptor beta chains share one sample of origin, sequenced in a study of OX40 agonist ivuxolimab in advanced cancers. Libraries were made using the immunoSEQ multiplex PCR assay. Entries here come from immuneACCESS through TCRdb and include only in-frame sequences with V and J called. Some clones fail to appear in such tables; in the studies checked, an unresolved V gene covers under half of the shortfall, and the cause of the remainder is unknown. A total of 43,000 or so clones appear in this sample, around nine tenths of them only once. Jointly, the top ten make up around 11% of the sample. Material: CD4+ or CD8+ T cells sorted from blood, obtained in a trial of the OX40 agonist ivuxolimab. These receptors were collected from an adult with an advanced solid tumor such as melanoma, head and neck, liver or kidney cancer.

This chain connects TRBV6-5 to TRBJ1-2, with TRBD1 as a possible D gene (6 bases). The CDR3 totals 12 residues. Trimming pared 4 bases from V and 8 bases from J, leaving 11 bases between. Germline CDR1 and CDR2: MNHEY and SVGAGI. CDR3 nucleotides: TGTGCCAGCAGTTTACAGGGACACGGCTACACCTTC. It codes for CASSLQGHGYTF.

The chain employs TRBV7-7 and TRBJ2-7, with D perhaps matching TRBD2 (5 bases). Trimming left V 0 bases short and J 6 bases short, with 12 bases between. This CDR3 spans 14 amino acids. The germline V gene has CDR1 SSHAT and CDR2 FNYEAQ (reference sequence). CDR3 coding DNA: TGTGCCAGCAGCTTAGCGGGCCGGCGGGCCGAGCAGTACTTC. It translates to CASSLAGRRAEQYF.

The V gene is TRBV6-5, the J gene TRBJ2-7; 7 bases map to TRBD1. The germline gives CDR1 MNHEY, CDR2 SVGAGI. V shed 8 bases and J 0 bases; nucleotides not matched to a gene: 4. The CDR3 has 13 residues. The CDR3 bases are TGTGCCAGCGAGGGGGACAGCTCCTACGAGCAGTACTTC. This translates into CASEGDSSYEQYF.

CDR3 sequence (DNA): TGTGCCAGCACTCAAGCACGGGATGAAGCTTTCTTT. Encoded protein: CASTQARDEAFF. This sequence joins TRBV11-2 and TRBJ1-1; no definite D call. This CDR3 comprises 12 residues. V was trimmed by 7 bases and J by 7 bases, leaving 13 bases between them. CDR1 is SGHAT and CDR2 is FQNNGV in the germline V gene.

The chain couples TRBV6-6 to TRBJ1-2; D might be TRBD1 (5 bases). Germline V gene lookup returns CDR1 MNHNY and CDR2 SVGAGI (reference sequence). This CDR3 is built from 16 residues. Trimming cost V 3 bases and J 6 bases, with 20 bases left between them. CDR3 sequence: CASSYLINGGINGYTF. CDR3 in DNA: TGTGCCAGCAGTTATCTCATCAACGGGGGTATCAATGGCTACACCTTC.

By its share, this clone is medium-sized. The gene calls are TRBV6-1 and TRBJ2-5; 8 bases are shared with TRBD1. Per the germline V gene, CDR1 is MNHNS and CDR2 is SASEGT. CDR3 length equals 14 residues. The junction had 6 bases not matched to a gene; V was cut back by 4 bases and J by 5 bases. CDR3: CASSGRTGRETQYF. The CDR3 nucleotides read TGTGCCAGCAGTGGAAGGACAGGGAGGGAGACCCAGTACTTC.

CDR3: CASGSMDRESTDTQYF. CDR3 coding DNA: TGTGCTAGTGGTTCCATGGACAGGGAAAGCACAGATACGCAGTATTTT. V is TRBV12-5 and J is TRBJ2-3; 8 bases align to TRBD1. The V and J ends lost 4 bases and 0 bases, in that order; junction bases with no gene match: 6. This CDR3 is 16 amino acids long. The germline V gene encodes CDR1 LGHNT and CDR2 FRNRAP.

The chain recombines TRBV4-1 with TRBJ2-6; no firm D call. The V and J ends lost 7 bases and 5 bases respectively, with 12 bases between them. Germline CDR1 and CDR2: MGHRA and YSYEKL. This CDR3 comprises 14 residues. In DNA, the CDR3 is TGCGCCAGCAAACCACAAAGTCGGGCCAACGTCCTGACTTTC. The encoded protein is CASKPQSRANVLTF.

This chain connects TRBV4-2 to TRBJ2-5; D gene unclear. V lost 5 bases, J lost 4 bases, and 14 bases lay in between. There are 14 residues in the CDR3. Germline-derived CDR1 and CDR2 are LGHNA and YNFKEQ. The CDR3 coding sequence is TGTGCCAGCAGCTCACCCGGGTTCGGAGAGACCCAGTACTTC. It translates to CASSSPGFGETQYF.

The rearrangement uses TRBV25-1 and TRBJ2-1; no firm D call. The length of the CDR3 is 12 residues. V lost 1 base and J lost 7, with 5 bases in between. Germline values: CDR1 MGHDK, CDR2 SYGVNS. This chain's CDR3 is CASSESGNEQFF. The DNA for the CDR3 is TGTGCCAGCAGTGAATCCGGGAATGAGCAGTTCTTC.

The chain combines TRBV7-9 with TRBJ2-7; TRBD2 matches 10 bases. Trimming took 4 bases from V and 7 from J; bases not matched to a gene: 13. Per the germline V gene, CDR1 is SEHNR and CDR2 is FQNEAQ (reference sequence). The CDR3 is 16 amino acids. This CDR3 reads CASSSRLAGRWGEQYF. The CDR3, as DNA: TGTGCCAGCAGCTCCCGACTAGCGGGCCGCTGGGGGGAGCAGTACTTC.

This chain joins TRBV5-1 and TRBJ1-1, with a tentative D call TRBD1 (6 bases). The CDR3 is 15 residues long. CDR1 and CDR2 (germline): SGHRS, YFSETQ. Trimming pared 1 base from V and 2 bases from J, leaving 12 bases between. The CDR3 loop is CASSLSWGANTEAFF. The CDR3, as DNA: TGCGCCAGCAGCTTGAGTTGGGGGGCTAACACTGAAGCTTTCTTT.